These 19 T cell receptor beta chains were sequenced from one sample in a study of PD-L1 blockade in urothelial cancer. The data were produced by immunoSEQ multiplex PCR, yet TCRdb's version contains in-frame clones alone and is incomplete. The sample yields some 41,000 clones, more than 70% seen once. The sequencing here drew on PBMCs, taken around atezolizumab (anti-PD-L1) treatment. These receptor sequences come from a woman aged 60-70 years with urothelial cancer.

The chain is built from TRBV5-8 and TRBJ1-1; 7 positions agree with TRBD1. J gave up 5 bases and V 4 bases, and 14 bases lay outside the gene matches. The CDR3 sequence is 16 residues long. CDR1 is SGHTS and CDR2 is YDEGEE in the germline V gene. For the CDR3, the DNA is TGTGCCAGCAGCCCTAATTTGGGCAGGGGGAATACTGAAGCTTTCTTT. Translation: CASSPNLGRGNTEAFF.

The rearrangement links TRBV28 to TRBJ2-1, with 12 bases that match TRBD2. V was pared by 3 bases and J by 0 bases, with 6 bases of the junction left unmatched. The CDR3 runs to 18 residues. Germline-derived CDR1 and CDR2 are MDHEN and SYDVKM. The CDR3 reads CASSFSSGRVSSYNEQFF. DNA for the CDR3: TGTGCCAGCAGTTTCTCTAGCGGGAGGGTGAGCTCCTACAATGAGCAGTTCTTC.

The chain carries TRBV10-2 and TRBJ2-1; 10 bases match TRBD2. Unmatched junction bases numbered 3, after V lost 5 bases and J lost 2 bases. Germline V CDR1 and CDR2: WSHSY, SAAADI. The CDR3 consists of 15 residues. Here the CDR3 reads CASSITSGTYNEQFF. The CDR3 nucleotides read TGCGCCAGCAGTATAACTAGCGGGACCTACAATGAGCAGTTCTTC.

The rearrangement links TRBV19 to TRBJ2-3; possibly TRBD1 for D (7 bases). Germline V gene data show CDR1 as LNHDA and CDR2 as SQIVND (reference sequence). Trimming took off 4 bases at V and 0 bases at J, with 14 bases between the two ends. This CDR3 has 16 residues. The CDR3 loop is CASSRAGQRSTDTQYF. The CDR3 coding sequence is TGTGCCAGTAGTAGGGCGGGACAGAGAAGCACAGATACGCAGTATTTT. Using reference TRBV19 and TRBJ2-3 for the parts outside the CDR3, the full variable domain is DGGITQSPKYLFRKEGQNVTLSCEQNLNHDAMYWYRQDPGQGLRLIYYSQIVNDFQKGDIAEGYSVSREKKESFPLTVTSAQKNPTAFYLCASSRAGQRSTDTQYFGPGTRLTVL.

The chain is built from TRBV7-6 and TRBJ2-1, with 9 bases fitting TRBD2. The germline V gene has CDR1 SGHVS and CDR2 FNYEAQ. V lost 1 base and J lost 9; bases outside the gene matches: 7. The CDR3 consists of 15 residues. This chain's CDR3 is CASSLELAGRGEQFF. The CDR3 DNA reads TGTGCCAGCAGCTTAGAACTAGCGGGTCGGGGTGAGCAGTTCTTC.

The CDR3 DNA sequence: TGTGCCAGCAGTGTAATGACAGGTCTTGCCGAGCAGTACTTC. This encodes CASSVMTGLAEQYF. The V gene is TRBV6-1, the J gene TRBJ2-7, with TRBD1 as a possible D gene (6 bases). Germline CDR1 and CDR2: MNHNS and SASEGT. The CDR3 consists of 14 residues. Trimming left V 4 bases short and J 6 bases short, with 16 bases between.

The chain carries TRBV12-1 and TRBJ2-7; the table's D call, TRBD2, has no DNA check behind it. TRBV12-1 has pseudogene status. This CDR3 comprises 12 residues. For the CDR3, the DNA is TGTGCCAGCTTCCCCCCTGTGAGCGAGCAGTACTTC. Translation gives CASFPPVSEQYF.

This sequence joins TRBV5-1 and TRBJ2-3; unclear D gene. V was clipped by 7 bases and J by 0 bases, with 15 bases between them. The germline V gene has CDR1 SGHRS and CDR2 YFSETQ. The CDR3 sequence is 15 residues long. CDR3 sequence: CASLRLADSTDTQYF. The CDR3 DNA is TGCGCCAGCTTAAGATTGGCGGATAGCACAGATACGCAGTATTTT. The full variable domain, its missing parts supplied by reference TRBV5-1 and TRBJ2-3, is KAGVTQTPRYLIKTRGQQVTLSCSPISGHRSVSWYQQTPGQGLQFLFEYFSETQRNKGNFPGRFSGRQFSNSRSEMNVSTLELGDSALYLCASLRLADSTDTQYFGPGTRLTVL.

The chain recombines TRBV18 with TRBJ2-7; the match to TRBD1 covers 8 bases. CDR3 length: 15 amino acids. CDR1 and CDR2 from the germline V gene are KGHSH and LQKENI. The junction had 7 bases not matched to a gene; V was cut back by 3 bases and J by 3 bases. In DNA, the CDR3 is TGTGCCAGCTCACCCCGCATTACAGGGGGCTACGAGCAGTACTTC. Translation: CASSPRITGGYEQYF.

This clone was recorded only once. The chain has TRBV5-1 and TRBJ1-1; 9 bases align to TRBD1. The CDR3 is 14 residues long. V dropped 2 bases and J dropped 2; count of bases not matched to a gene: 1. Germline CDR1 reads SGHRS; CDR2 reads YFSETQ. In DNA form, the CDR3 reads TGCGCCAGCAGCTTAACAGGGGGCAACACTGAAGCTTTCTTT. Translating it yields CASSLTGGNTEAFF.

The chain links TRBV6-6 to TRBJ1-2; D may be TRBD1 (6 bases). V lost 0 bases to trimming and J lost 6 bases, with 8 bases between them. CDR1 is MNHNY, CDR2 SVGAGI, per germline (reference sequence). CDR3 length: 13 residues. The CDR3 DNA reads TGTGCCAGCAGTTACTCGGGGGCAGATGGCTACACCTTC. Amino acids: CASSYSGADGYTF.

The genes are TRBV6-5 and TRBJ1-2, with D perhaps matching TRBD1 (6 bases). The germline gives CDR1 MNHEY, CDR2 SVGAGI. V was cut by 0 bases and J by 3 bases, with 14 bases left in between. The CDR3 has 16 residues. This CDR3 is CASSYSPRGKHYGYTF. The CDR3 coding sequence is TGTGCCAGCAGTTACTCTCCCAGGGGCAAACACTATGGCTACACCTTC.

Here the CDR3 DNA reads TGTGCCACCAGCAGAGAGGGGGGGGCCTATGGCTACACCTTC. As protein: CATSREGGAYGYTF. V is TRBV15 and J is TRBJ1-2; D perhaps matches TRBD1 (6 bases). V dropped 0 bases and J dropped 4 bases, with 9 bases sitting between them. Germline lookup yields CDR1 LNHNV and CDR2 YYDKDF (reference sequence). This CDR3 has 14 residues.

The V and J genes are TRBV27 and TRBJ1-2, with D perhaps matching TRBD1 (5 bases). Germline CDR1 and CDR2: MNHEY and SMNVEV (reference sequence). V gave up 6 bases and J gave up 1 base, with 9 bases separating them. This CDR3 contains 13 residues. CDR3 in DNA: TGTGCCAGCAGCGGGGGATTTAACTATGGCTACACCTTC. Protein product: CASSGGFNYGYTF.

This chain joins TRBV28 and TRBJ2-2; 7 bases are a match to TRBD1. V trimming: 6 bases; J trimming: 5 bases; junction bases outside the gene matches: 6. CDR1 and CDR2 from the germline V gene are MDHEN and SYDVKM. The CDR3 has 14 amino acids. CDR3 region: CASRTGSSTGELFF. As DNA, the CDR3 is TGTGCCAGCAGGACAGGGAGTAGTACCGGGGAGCTGTTTTTT.

The V gene is TRBV14, the J gene TRBJ1-1, with D possibly being TRBD1 (5 bases). The V and J ends lost 3 bases and 5 bases respectively, with 13 bases between them. This CDR3 spans 14 amino acids. Per the germline V gene, CDR1 is SGHDN and CDR2 is FVKESK. In nucleotides, the CDR3 is TGTGCCAGCAGCCACCCGGGGGGGAGGACTGAAGCTTTCTTT. It encodes CASSHPGGRTEAFF.

The rearrangement joins TRBV19 to TRBJ2-1; 10 bases agree with TRBD1. V gave up 0 bases and J gave up 5 bases; unmatched junction bases: 1. The germline V gene has CDR1 LNHDA and CDR2 SQIVND (reference sequence). The CDR3 is 15 amino acids. The CDR3 coding sequence is TGTGCCAGTAGTATAGAGGGGACAGGGGACAATGAGCAGTTCTTC. Protein: CASSIEGTGDNEQFF. The whole variable domain, filled in from reference TRBV19 and TRBJ2-1, reads DGGITQSPKYLFRKEGQNVTLSCEQNLNHDAMYWYRQDPGQGLRLIYYSQIVNDFQKGDIAEGYSVSREKKESFPLTVTSAQKNPTAFYLCASSIEGTGDNEQFFGPGTRLTVL.

CDR3 nucleotide sequence: TGTGCCAGTAGCGGGACTAGCATGTACAATGAGCAGTTCTTC. It is translated as CASSGTSMYNEQFF. The chain carries TRBV19 and TRBJ2-1; 9 nucleotides match TRBD2. V dropped 6 bases and J dropped 4; count of bases not matched to a gene: 4. Germline-derived CDR1 and CDR2 are LNHDA and SQIVND (reference sequence). The CDR3 totals 14 residues.

This clone was detected once. The chain recombines TRBV5-6 with TRBJ2-1, with 9 positions matching TRBD2. After removal of 0 bases from V and 4 bases from J, the junction contained 8 bases not matched to a gene. The CDR3 consists of 17 residues. CDR1 SGHDT and CDR2 YYEEEE come from the germline V gene. The CDR3 DNA follows: TGTGCCAGCAGCTTGGAACCAGCGGGGGGTCCGTACAATGAGCAGTTCTTC. It specifies CASSLEPAGGPYNEQFF.